A selection of T cell receptor beta chains follows, all from one sample in a study of Graves' ophthalmopathy and Graves' hyperthyroidism. TCRdb re-analysed the multiplex PCR reads in MiXCR, keeping a single row per CDR3 protein. The top ten hold around 1.6% of the sample, which has fewer than 400,000 distinct CDR3 sequences, 15% to 20% seen once. The sample was peripheral blood. The receptors were gathered from a young woman with Graves' ophthalmopathy. Both conserved end residues are part of each CDR3. A D gene is named only where the DNA matches it firmly. The listing skips clone size in some rows; elsewhere it reads once, few, many or a size class.

clone size	V gene	J gene	D gene	CDR3 DNA	CDR3 protein
many	TRBV11-1	TRBJ2-5	.	TGTGCCAGCAGCCCCCTCGGCGAAGAGACCCAGTACTTC	CASSPLGEETQYF
many	TRBV30	TRBJ2-5	TRBD2	TGTGCCTGGAGTCCCGGGAGGGCGGCGGGGTACCAAGAGACCCAGTACTTC	CAWSPGRAAGYQETQYF
many	TRBV13	TRBJ2-5	.	TGTGCCAGCAGCTCACGACTTACCCAAGAGACCCAGTACTTC	CASSSRLTQETQYF
many	TRBV5-6	TRBJ2-7	TRBD2	TGTGCCAGCAGCCCGTTCGGGCAGGGAGGGAACTCCTACGAGCAGTACTTC	CASSPFGQGGNSYEQYF
once	TRBV6-1	TRBJ2-3	.	TGTGCCAGCAGTGAAACAGGGTCGGGGCAAAAGCAGTATTTT	CASSETGSGQKQYF
many	TRBV9	TRBJ1-1	.	TGTGCCAGCAGCGTAGGTGGCAGGGTGGAAAACACTGAAGCTTTCTTT	CASSVGGRVENTEAFF
.	TRBV25-1	TRBJ2-7	.	TGTGCCAGCAGTGAGAATCAGGGGTTCCTCCACGAGCAGTACTTC	CASSENQGFLHEQYF
many	TRBV6-2/TRBV6-3	TRBJ1-6	.	TGTGCCAGCAAGAGGGCTAATTCACCCCTCCACTTT	CASKRANSPLHF
many	TRBV28	TRBJ2-7	.	TGTGCCAGCAGTTGGTCCCCCTCCTCCGGGCAGTACTTC	CASSWSPSSGQYF
many	TRBV14	TRBJ2-7	.	TGTGCCAGCAGTAACACCTACGAGCAGTACTTC	CASSNTYEQYF
.	TRBV20-1	TRBJ1-2	TRBD1	TGCAGTGCCCTGGACAGGGGGCGACGCGATGGCTACACCTTC	CSALDRGRRDGYTF
many	TRBV5-1	TRBJ2-7	TRBD2	TGCGCCAGCAGCTTGGGACTAGCGGGGAGCTCCTACGAGCAGTACTTC	CASSLGLAGSSYEQYF
many	TRBV30	TRBJ1-1	.	TGTGCCTGGAGTTTCTTTGGGAGGGGGACTGAAGCTTTCTTT	CAWSFFGRGTEAFF
many	TRBV19	TRBJ2-7	.	TGTGCCAGTAGTCCCCCGAACTACTCCTACGAGCAGTACTTC	CASSPPNYSYEQYF
many	TRBV6-2/TRBV6-3	TRBJ2-2	.	TGTGCCAGCAGTTGGTTACGGGAGAGAAACACCGGGGAGCTGTTTTTT	CASSWLRERNTGELFF
.	TRBV6-2/TRBV6-3	TRBJ2-7	TRBD2	TGTGCCAGCATTAGGGCTAGCGGGAGCTACGAGCAGTACTTC	CASIRASGSYEQYF
many	TRBV4-3	TRBJ2-4	.	TGCGCCAGCAGCCAAGAACGGAGGGGCGCCAAAAACATTCAGTACTTC	CASSQERRGAKNIQYF